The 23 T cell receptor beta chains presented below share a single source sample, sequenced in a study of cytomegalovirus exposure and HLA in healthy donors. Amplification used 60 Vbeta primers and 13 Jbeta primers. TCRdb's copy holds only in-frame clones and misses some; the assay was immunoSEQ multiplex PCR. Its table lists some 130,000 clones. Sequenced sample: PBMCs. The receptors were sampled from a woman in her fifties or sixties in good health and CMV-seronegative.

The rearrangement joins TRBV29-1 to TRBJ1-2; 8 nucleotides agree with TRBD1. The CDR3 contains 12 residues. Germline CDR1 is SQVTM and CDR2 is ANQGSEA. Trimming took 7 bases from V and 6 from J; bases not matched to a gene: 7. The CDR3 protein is CSATDRVHGYTF. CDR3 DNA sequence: TGCAGCGCTACGGACAGGGTACATGGCTACACCTTC.

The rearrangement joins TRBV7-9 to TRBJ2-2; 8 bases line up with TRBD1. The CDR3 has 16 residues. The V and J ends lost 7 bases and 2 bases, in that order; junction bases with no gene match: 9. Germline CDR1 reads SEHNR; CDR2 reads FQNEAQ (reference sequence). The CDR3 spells CASKGDRGQNTGELFF. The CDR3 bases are TGTGCCAGCAAGGGAGACAGGGGCCAAAACACCGGGGAGCTGTTTTTT.

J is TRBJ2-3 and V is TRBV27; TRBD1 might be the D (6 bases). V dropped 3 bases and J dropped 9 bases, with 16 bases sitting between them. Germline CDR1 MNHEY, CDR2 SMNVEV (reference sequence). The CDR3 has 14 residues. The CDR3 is CASSFDRQGKTQYF. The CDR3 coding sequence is TGTGCCAGCAGTTTCGACCGCCAGGGGAAGACGCAGTATTTT.

The CDR3 DNA follows: TGTGCCAGTAGTATTTCCAGTACAGTAGAAGAGACCCAGTACTTC. Translated: CASSISSTVEETQYF. The V call is TRBV19, the J call TRBJ2-5; D is unclear. Germline lookup yields CDR1 LNHDA and CDR2 SQIVND (reference sequence). The CDR3 totals 15 residues. The V and J ends lost 3 bases and 3 bases respectively, with 14 bases between them.

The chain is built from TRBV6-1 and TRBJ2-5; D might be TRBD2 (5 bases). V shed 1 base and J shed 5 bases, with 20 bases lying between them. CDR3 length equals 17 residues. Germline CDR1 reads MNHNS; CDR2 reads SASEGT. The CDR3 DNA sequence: TGTGCCAGCAGTGAAGAAAGAAGGAGCCTTAGAGGGGAGACCCAGTACTTC. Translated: CASSEERRSLRGETQYF.

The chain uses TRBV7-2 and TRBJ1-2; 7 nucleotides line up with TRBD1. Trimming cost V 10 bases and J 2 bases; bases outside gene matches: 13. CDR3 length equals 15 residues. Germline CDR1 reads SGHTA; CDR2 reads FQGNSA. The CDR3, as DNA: TGTGCCACTACCCGATGGGCAGGGGGAAACTATGGCTACACCTTC. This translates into CATTRWAGGNYGYTF.

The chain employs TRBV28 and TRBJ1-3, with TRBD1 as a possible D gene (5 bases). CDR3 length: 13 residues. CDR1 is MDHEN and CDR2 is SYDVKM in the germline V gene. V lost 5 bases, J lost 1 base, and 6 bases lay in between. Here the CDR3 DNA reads TGTGCCAGCAGTCGGACATCTGGAAACACCATATATTTT. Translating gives CASSRTSGNTIYF.

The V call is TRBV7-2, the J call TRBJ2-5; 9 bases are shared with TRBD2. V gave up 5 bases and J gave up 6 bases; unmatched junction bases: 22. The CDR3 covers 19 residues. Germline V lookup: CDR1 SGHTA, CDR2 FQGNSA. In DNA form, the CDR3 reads TGTGCCAGCAGCAAAGCGGGGGGCGAGGAGGGCAGGCGTTTGAAGACCCAGTACTTC. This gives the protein CASSKAGGEEGRRLKTQYF.

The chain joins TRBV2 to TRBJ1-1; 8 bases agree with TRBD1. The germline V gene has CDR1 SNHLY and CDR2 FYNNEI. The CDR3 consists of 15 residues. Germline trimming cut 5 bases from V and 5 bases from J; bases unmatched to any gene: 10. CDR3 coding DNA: TGTGCCAGCAGTCATCGAGGACAGGGAGGAACTGAAGCTTTCTTT. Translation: CASSHRGQGGTEAFF.

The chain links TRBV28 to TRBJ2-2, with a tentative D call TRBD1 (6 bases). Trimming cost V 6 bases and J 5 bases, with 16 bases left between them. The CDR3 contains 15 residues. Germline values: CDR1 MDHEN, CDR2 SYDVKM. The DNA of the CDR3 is TGTGCCAGCAGACTCACCCGGACAGTAACCGGGGAGCTGTTTTTT. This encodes CASRLTRTVTGELFF.

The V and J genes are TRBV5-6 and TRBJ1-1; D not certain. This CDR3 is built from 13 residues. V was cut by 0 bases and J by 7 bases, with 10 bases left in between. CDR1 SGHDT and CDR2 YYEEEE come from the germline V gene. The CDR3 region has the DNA TGTGCCAGCAGCTTGGGTTTGGCAGATGAAGCTTTCTTT. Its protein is CASSLGLADEAFF.

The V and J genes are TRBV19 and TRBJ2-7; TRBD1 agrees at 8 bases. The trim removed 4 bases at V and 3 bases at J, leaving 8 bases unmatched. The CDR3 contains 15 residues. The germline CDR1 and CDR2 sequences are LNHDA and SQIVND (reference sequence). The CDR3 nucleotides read TGTGCCAGTAGTAGAGGACAGGGATGGGACTACGAGCAGTACTTC. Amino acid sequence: CASSRGQGWDYEQYF. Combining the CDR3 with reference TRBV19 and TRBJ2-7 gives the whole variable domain DGGITQSPKYLFRKEGQNVTLSCEQNLNHDAMYWYRQDPGQGLRLIYYSQIVNDFQKGDIAEGYSVSREKKESFPLTVTSAQKNPTAFYLCASSRGQGWDYEQYFGPGTRLTVT.

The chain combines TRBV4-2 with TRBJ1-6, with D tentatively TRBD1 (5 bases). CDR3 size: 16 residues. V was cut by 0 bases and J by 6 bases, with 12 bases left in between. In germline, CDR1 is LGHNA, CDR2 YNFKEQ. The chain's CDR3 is CASSQEGQGANSPLHF. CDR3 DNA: TGTGCCAGCAGCCAAGAGGGGCAGGGCGCTAATTCACCCCTCCACTTT.

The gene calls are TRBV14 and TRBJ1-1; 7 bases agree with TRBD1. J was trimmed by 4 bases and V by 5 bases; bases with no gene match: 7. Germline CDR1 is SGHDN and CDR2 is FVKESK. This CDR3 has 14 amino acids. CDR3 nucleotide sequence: TGTGCCAGCAGCTTAAGACAGGGCACCACTGAAGCTTTCTTT. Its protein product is CASSLRQGTTEAFF.

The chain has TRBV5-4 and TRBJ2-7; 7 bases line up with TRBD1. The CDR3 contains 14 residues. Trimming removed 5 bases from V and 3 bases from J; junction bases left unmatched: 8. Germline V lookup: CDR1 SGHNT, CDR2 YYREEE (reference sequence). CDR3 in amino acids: CASRLDRENYEQYF. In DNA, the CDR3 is TGTGCCAGCAGATTAGACAGGGAAAACTACGAGCAGTACTTC.

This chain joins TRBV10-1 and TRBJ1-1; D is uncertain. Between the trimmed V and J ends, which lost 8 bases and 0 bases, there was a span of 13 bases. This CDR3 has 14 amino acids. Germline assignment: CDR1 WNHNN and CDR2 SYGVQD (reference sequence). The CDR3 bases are TGCGCCAGCTCCTCGGGTAGCGTGAACACTGAAGCTTTCTTT. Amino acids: CASSSGSVNTEAFF.

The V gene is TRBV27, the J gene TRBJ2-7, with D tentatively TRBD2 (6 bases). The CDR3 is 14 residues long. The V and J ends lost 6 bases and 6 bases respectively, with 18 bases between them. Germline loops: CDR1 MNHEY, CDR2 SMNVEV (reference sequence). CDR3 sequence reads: CASSGAGSTTEQYF. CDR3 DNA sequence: TGTGCCAGCAGCGGGGCCGGGAGTACTACCGAGCAGTACTTC.

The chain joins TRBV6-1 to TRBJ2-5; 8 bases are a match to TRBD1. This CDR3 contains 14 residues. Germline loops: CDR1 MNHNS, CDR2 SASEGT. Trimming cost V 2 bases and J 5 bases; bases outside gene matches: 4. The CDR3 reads CASSEHTGGETQYF. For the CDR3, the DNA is TGTGCCAGCAGTGAACATACAGGGGGGGAGACCCAGTACTTC.

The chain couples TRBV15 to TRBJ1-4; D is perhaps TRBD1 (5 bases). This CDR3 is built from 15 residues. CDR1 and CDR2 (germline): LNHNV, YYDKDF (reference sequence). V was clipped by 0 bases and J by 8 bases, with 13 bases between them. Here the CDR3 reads CATSRDGQRNEKLFF. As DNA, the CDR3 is TGTGCCACCAGCAGAGATGGACAACGTAACGAAAAACTGTTTTTT.

The CDR3 bases are TGTGCCAGCAGTTCCAAATTCAGGGGACCATCCTACGAGCAGTACTTC. Translating it yields CASSSKFRGPSYEQYF. V usage is TRBV28 and J usage is TRBJ2-7, with D possibly TRBD1 on 6 matching bases. V gave up 4 bases and J gave up 1 base, with 17 bases separating them. The CDR3 loop spans 16 amino acids. The germline gives CDR1 MDHEN, CDR2 SYDVKM.

CDR3 in DNA: TGTGCCAGTAGTCTACGAACGGGGGGCGGGGGCTACACCTTC. Translated, it gives CASSLRTGGGGYTF. V and J are TRBV19 and TRBJ1-2; weak D call: TRBD1 (6 bases). Germline V gene sequence: CDR1 LNHDA, CDR2 SQIVND (reference sequence). V was shortened by 5 bases and J by 8 bases, with 18 bases between the two germline ends. This CDR3 is built from 14 residues.

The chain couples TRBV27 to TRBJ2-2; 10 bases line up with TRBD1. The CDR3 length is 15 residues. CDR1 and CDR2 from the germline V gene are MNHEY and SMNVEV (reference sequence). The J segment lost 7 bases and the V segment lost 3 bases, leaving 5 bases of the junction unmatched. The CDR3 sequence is CASSLTGGAFGELFF. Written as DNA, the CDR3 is TGTGCCAGCAGTTTGACAGGGGGCGCGTTCGGGGAGCTGTTTTTT.

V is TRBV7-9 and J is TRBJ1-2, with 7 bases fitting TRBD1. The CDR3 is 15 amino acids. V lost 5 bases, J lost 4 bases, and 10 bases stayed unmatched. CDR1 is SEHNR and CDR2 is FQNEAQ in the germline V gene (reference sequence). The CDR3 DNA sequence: TGTGCCAGCAGCGCCCGGACAGGCGGCGCCTATGGCTACACCTTC. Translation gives CASSARTGGAYGYTF.